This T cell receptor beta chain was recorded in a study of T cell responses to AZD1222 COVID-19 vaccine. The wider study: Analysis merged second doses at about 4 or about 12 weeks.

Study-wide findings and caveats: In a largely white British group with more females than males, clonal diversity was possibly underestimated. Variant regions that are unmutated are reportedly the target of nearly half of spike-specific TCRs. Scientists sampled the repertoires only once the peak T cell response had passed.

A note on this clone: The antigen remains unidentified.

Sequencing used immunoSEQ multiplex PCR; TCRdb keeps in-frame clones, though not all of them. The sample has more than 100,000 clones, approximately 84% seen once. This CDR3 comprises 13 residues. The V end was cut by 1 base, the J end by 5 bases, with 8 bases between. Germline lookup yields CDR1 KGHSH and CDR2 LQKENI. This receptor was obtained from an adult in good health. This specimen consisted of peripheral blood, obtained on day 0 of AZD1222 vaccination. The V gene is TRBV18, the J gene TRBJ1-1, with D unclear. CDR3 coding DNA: TGTGCCAGCTCACCACAAACCCGGACTGAAGCTTTCTTT. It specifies CASSPQTRTEAFF. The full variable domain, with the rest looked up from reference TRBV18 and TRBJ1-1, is NAGVMQNPRHLVRRRGQEARLRCSPMKGHSHVYWYRQLPEEGLKFMVYLQKENIIDESGMPKERFSAEFPKEGPSILRIQQVVRGDSAAYFCASSPQTRTEAFFGQGTRLTVV.